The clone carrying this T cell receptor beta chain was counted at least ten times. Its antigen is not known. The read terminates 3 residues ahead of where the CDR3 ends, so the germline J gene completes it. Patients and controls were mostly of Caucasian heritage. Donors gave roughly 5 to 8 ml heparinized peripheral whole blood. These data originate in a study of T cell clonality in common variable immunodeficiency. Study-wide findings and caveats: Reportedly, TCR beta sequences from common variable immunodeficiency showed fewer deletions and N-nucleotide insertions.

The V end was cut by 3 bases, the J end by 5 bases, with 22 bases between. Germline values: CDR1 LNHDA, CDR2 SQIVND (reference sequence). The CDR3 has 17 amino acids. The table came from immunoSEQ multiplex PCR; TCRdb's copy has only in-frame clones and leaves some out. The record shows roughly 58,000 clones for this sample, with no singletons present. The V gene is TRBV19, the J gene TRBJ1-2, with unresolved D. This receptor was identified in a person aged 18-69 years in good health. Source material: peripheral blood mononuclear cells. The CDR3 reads CASSMSNIDSPFYGYTF. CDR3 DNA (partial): TGTGCCAGTAGTATGTCGAACATCGATTCTCCCTTTTATGGC.